This T cell receptor (beta chain) was documented in a study of blood T cell repertoires in COVID-19. Categorization into cohorts depended on clinical history that participants reported. All recovered Cohort 3 donors got two negative PCRs, got clearance, or saw symptom resolution. The junction had 5 bases not matched to a gene; V was cut back by 3 bases and J by 3 bases. The CDR3 runs 16 residues. CDR1 is SGDLS, CDR2 YYNGEE, per germline. Profiling relied on immunoSEQ multiplex PCR, and the TCRdb table lists in-frame clones only, not all of them. The sample lists over 350,000 clones, about 86% occurring once.

This chain joins TRBV9 and TRBJ2-2, with 10 bases matching TRBD2. Sequencing was done on a sample of PBMCs or T cells enriched from blood (not recorded which). This clonotype originated in a woman between 45 and 65 years old who had recovered from COVID-19. CDR3 DNA sequence: TGTGCCAGCAGCGCTGGACTAGCGGAACACACCGGGGAGCTGTTTTTT. Protein product: CASSAGLAEHTGELFF. Full variable domain (rest looked up from reference TRBV9 and TRBJ2-2): DSGVTQTPKHLITATGQRVTLRCSPRSGDLSVYWYQQSLDQGLQFLIQYYNGEERAKGNILERFSAQQFPDLHSELNLSSLELGDSALYFCASSAGLAEHTGELFFGEGSRLTVL.